The clone carrying this T cell receptor beta chain occurred many times. This sample was taken from a study of T cell repertoires in cytomegalovirus infection. Study as a whole: Both CMV infection and a matching HLA type were indicated by public TCR beta signatures.

In TCRdb, the reads were re-called with MiXCR into one record per CDR3 protein. The profile shows more than 250,000 distinct CDR3 sequences, roughly 15% of them singletons. Trimming pared 1 base from V and 5 bases from J, leaving 11 bases between. This CDR3 is 14 amino acids long. CDR1 and CDR2 (germline): SGHAT, FQDESV (reference sequence). The TCR was taken from a human donor in good health (CMV status not recorded). Some clones in this sample may be carry-over from other donors' samples. The V gene is TRBV11-1, the J gene TRBJ1-1; D remains unclear. The specimen sequenced was PBMCs. In nucleotides, the CDR3 is TGTGCCAGCAGCTTAGAGTTGGGAGGAACTGAAGCTTTCTTT. This translates into CASSLELGGTEAFF. The full variable domain, in which reference TRBV11-1 and TRBJ1-1 provide the parts outside the CDR3, is EAEVAQSPRYKITEKSQAVAFWCDPISGHATLYWYRQILGQGPELLVQFQDESVVDDSQLPKDRFSAERLKGVDSTLKIQPAELGDSAMYLCASSLELGGTEAFFGQGTRLTVV.